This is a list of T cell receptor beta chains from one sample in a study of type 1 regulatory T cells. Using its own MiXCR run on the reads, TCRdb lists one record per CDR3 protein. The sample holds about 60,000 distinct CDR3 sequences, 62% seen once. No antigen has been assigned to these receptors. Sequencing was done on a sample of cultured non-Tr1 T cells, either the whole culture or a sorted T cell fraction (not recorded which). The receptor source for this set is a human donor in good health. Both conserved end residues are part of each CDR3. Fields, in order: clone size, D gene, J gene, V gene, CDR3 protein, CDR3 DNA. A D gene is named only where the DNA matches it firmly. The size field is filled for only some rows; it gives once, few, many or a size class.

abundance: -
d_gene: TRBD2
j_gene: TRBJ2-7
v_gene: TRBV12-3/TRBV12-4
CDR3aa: CASRKGLAETYEQYF
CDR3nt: TGTGCCAGCAGGAAGGGACTAGCGGAGACCTACGAGCAGTACTTC

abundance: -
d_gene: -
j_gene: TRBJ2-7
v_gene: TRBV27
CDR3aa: CASSPGTRTYEQYF
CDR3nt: TGTGCCAGCAGTCCGGGGACGCGTACCTACGAGCAGTACTTC

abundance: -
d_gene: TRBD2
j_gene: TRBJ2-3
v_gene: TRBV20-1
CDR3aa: CSAPTSLAVMADTQYF
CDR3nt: TGCAGTGCGCCGACCTCACTAGCGGTAATGGCAGATACGCAGTATTTT

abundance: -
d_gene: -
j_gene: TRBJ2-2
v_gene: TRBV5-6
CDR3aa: CASSFREGERFTGELFF
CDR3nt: TGTGCCAGCAGCTTCAGGGAAGGGGAACGTTTCACCGGGGAGCTGTTTTTT

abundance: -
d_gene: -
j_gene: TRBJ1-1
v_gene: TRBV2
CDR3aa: CASREYRNTEAFF
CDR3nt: TGTGCCAGCAGGGAGTACAGGAACACTGAAGCTTTCTTT

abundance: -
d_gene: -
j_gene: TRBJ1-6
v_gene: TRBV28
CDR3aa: CASSLRREVNGSPLHF
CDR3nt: TGTGCCAGTAGTTTAAGGAGGGAGGTCAATGGTTCACCCCTCCACTTT

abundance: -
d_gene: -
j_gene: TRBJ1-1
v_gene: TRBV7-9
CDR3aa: CASSSLGGPDVNTEAFF
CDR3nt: TGTGCCAGCAGTTCCCTTGGGGGGCCAGATGTGAACACTGAAGCTTTCTTT

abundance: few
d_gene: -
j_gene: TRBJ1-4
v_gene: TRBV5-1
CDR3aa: CASSLVSGGGGSGEKLFF
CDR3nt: TGCGCCAGCAGCCTTGTTTCTGGGGGCGGAGGGTCCGGTGAAAAACTGTTTTTT

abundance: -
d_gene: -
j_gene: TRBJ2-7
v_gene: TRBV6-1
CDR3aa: CASSEYRISYEQYF
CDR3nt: TGTGCCAGCAGTGAATACAGGATCTCCTACGAGCAGTACTTC

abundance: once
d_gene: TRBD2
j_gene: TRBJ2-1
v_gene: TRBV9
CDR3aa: CASSPQTSGSTGEQFF
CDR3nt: TGTGCCAGCAGCCCCCAGACTAGCGGGTCTACGGGTGAGCAGTTCTTC

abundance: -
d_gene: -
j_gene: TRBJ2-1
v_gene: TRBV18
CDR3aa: CASSPLQNNEQFF
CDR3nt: TGTGCCAGCTCACCACTGCAGAACAATGAGCAGTTCTTC

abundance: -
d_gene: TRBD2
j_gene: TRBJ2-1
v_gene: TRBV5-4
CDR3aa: CASSWREGTSLVEQFF
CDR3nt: TGTGCCAGCAGCTGGCGAGAAGGGACTAGCTTAGTTGAGCAGTTCTTC

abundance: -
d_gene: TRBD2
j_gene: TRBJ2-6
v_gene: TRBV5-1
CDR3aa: CASSSGALSGANVLTF
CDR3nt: TGCGCCAGCAGCAGCGGGGCCCTCTCTGGGGCCAACGTCCTGACTTTC

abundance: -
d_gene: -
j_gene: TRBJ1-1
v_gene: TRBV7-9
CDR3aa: CASSLSGITEAFF
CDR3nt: TGTGCCAGCAGCCTCTCTGGAATCACTGAAGCTTTCTTT

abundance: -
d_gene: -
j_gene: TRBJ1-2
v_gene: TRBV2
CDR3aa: CASAGDGVTRGYTF
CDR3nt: TGTGCCAGCGCGGGGGACGGCGTAACTAGGGGCTACACCTTC

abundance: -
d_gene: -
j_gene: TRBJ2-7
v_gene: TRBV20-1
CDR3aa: CSARQPTRGGLEQYF
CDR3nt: TGCAGTGCTAGACAACCGACTAGGGGGGGGTTGGAGCAGTACTTC

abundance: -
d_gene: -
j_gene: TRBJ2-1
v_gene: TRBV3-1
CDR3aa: CASSQDIWSIYNEQFF
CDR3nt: TGTGCCAGCAGCCAAGATATATGGAGTATTTACAATGAGCAGTTCTTC

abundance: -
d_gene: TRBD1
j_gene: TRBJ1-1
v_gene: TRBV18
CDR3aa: CASSLRQGPGNTEAFF
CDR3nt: TGTGCCAGCTCACTCCGACAGGGGCCAGGGAACACTGAAGCTTTCTTT

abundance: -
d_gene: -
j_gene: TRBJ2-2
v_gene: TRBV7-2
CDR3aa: CARTRGSGELFF
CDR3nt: TGTGCCAGGACCAGGGGATCCGGGGAGCTGTTTTTT

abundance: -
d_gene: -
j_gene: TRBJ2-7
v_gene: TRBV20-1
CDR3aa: CSASAGFTYEQYF
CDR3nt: TGCAGTGCTAGTGCAGGATTCACTTACGAGCAGTACTTC

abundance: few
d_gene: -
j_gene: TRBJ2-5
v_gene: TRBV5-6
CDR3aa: CASSPTGRETQYF
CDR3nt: TGTGCCAGCAGCCCCACCGGTCGGGAGACCCAGTACTTC

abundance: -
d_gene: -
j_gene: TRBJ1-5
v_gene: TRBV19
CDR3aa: CASKPSQVSNQPQHF
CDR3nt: TGTGCCAGTAAACCCAGTCAGGTTAGCAATCAGCCCCAGCATTTT

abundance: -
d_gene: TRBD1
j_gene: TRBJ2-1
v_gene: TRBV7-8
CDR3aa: CASSITGGANGEQFF
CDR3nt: TGTGCCAGCAGCATCACAGGGGGCGCTAACGGTGAGCAGTTCTTC

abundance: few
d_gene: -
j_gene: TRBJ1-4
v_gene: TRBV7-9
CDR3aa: CASSLSQEVEKLFF
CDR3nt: TGTGCCAGCAGCTTATCTCAGGAGGTTGAAAAACTGTTTTTT

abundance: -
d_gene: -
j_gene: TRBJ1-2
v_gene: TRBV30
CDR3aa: CAWTYNYGYTF
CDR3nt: TGTGCCTGGACCTATAACTATGGCTACACCTTC

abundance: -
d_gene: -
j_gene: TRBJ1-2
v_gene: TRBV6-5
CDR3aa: CASSGTNYGYTF
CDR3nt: TGTGCCAGCAGTGGCACTAACTATGGCTACACCTTC

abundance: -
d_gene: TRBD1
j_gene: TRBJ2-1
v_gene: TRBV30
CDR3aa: CAWKFHRGEQFF
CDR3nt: TGTGCCTGGAAGTTCCACAGGGGTGAGCAGTTCTTC

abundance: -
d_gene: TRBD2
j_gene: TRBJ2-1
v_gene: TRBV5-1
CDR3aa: CASQGTSGTGEQFF
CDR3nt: TGCGCCAGCCAGGGGACTAGCGGAACCGGTGAGCAGTTCTTC

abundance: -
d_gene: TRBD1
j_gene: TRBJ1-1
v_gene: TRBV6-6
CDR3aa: CASSNAGGRNTEAFF
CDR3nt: TGTGCCAGCAGTAACGCAGGGGGGAGGAACACTGAAGCTTTCTTT

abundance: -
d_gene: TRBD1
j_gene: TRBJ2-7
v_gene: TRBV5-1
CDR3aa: CASQPSGTGDLEQYF
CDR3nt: TGCGCCAGCCAACCCTCCGGGACAGGGGATCTCGAGCAGTACTTC

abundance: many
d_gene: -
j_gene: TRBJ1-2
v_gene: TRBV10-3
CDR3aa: CAISESTYGYTF
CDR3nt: TGTGCCATCAGTGAGTCTACCTATGGCTACACCTTC

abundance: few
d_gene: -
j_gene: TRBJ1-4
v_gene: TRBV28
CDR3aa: CAAAPRGSATNEKLFF
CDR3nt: TGTGCCGCAGCCCCCCGGGGGTCCGCAACTAATGAAAAACTGTTTTTT

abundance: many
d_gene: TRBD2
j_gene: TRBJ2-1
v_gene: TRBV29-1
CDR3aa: CSVSGTSGRGDEQFF
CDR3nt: TGCAGCGTGTCCGGGACTAGCGGGAGAGGGGATGAGCAGTTCTTC

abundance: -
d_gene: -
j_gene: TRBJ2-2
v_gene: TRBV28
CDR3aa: CASTRQGSGSTGELFF
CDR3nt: TGTGCCAGCACCCGACAGGGAAGCGGGAGTACCGGGGAGCTGTTTTTT

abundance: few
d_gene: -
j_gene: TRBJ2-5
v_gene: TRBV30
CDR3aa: CAWSEQRYQETQYF
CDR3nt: TGTGCCTGGAGCGAACAGAGATACCAAGAGACCCAGTACTTC

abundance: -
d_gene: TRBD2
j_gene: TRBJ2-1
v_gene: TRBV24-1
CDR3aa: CATGGTSGSFSDEQFF
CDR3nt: TGTGCCACGGGGGGAACTAGCGGGAGTTTTAGCGATGAGCAGTTCTTC

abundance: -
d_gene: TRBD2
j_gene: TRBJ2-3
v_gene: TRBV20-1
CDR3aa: CSAAPTSGTDTQYF
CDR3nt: TGCAGTGCAGCACCGACTAGCGGCACAGATACGCAGTATTTT

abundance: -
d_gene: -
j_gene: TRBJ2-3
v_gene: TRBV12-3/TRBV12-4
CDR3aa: CASRPETLLRTHTDTQYF
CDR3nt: TGTGCCAGCAGACCAGAAACCCTTCTGCGGACTCACACAGATACGCAGTATTTT

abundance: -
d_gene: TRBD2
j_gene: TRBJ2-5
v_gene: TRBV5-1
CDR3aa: CASSLLAGGPRETQYF
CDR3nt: TGCGCCAGCAGCTTGTTAGCGGGAGGGCCCCGAGAGACCCAGTACTTC

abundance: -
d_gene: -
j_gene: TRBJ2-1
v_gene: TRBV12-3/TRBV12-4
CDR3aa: CASSFLGEQFF
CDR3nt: TGTGCCAGCAGTTTCCTGGGTGAGCAGTTCTTC

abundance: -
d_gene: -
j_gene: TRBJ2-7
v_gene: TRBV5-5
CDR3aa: CASSPPGLTSYEQYF
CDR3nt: TGTGCCAGCAGCCCACCCGGGCTAACCTCCTACGAGCAGTACTTC

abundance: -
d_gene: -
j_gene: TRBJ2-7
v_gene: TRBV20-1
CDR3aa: CSARSDYEQYF
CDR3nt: TGCAGTGCTAGATCTGACTACGAGCAGTACTTC

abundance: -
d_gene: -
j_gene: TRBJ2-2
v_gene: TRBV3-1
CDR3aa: CASSRPRLATNTGELFF
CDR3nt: TGTGCCAGCAGCCGCCCACGTCTAGCGACGAACACCGGGGAGCTGTTTTTT

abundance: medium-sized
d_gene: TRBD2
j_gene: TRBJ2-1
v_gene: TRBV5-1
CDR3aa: CASSVAGRLYNEQFF
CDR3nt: TGCGCCAGCAGCGTAGCGGGACGATTATACAATGAGCAGTTCTTC

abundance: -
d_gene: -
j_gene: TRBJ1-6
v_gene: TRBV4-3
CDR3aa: CASSQEGRGNSPLHF
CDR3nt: TGCGCCAGCAGCCAAGAAGGGCGAGGCAATTCACCCCTCCACTTT

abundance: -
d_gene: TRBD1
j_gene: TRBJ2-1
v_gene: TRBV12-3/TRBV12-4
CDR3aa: CASSLGRGRITEQFF
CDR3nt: TGTGCCAGCAGTTTAGGCAGGGGGCGCATCACTGAGCAGTTCTTC

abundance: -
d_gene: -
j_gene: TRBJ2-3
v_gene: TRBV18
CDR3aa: CASSPPGDTQYF
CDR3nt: TGTGCCAGCTCACCACCGGGAGATACGCAGTATTTT

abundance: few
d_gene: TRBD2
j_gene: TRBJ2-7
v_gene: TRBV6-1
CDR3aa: CASSEGGTILSYEQYF
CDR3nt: TGTGCCAGCAGTGAAGGTGGGACTATTCTTTCCTACGAGCAGTACTTC

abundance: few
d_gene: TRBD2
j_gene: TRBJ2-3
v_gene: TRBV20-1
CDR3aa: CSAKGSSGRQDTQYF
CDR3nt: TGCAGTGCTAAGGGTTCAAGCGGGAGGCAGGATACGCAGTATTTT

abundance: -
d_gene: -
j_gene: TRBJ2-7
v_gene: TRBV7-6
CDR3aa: CASSLDDREQYF
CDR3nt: TGTGCCAGCAGCTTAGACGACAGAGAGCAGTACTTC

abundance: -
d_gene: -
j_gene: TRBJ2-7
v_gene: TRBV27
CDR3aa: CASSSSGIGGEQYF
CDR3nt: TGTGCCAGCAGTTCCAGCGGGATAGGGGGCGAGCAGTACTTC